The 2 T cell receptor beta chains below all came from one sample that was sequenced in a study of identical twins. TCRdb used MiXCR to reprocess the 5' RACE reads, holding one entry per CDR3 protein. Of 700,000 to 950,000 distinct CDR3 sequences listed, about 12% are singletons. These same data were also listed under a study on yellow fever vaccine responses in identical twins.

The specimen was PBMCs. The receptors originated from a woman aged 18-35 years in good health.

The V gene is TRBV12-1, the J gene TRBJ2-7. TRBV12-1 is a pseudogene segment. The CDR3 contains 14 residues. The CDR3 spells CASSLKDVHYEQYF. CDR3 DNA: TGTGCCAGCAGCCTAAAGGACGTCCACTACGAGCAGTACTTC.

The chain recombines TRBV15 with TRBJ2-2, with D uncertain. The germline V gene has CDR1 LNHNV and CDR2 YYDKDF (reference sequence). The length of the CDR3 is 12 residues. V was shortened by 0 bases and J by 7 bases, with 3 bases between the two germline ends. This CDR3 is CATSRDLGELFF. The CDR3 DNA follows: TGTGCCACCAGCAGAGATCTCGGGGAGCTGTTTTTT.